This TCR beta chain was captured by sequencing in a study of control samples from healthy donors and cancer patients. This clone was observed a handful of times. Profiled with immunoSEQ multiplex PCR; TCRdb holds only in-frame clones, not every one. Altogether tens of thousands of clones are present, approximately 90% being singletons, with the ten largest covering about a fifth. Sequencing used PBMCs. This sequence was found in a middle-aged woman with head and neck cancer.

The CDR3 is CASSQVTAYQETQYF. The CDR3 DNA sequence: TGTGCCAGCAGCCAAGTTACAGCGTACCAAGAGACCCAGTACTTC. J is TRBJ2-5 and V is TRBV3-1 (or the pseudogene TRBV3-2); D uncertain. Trimming stripped 1 base from V and 0 bases from J, with 9 bases between. This CDR3 spans 15 amino acids. CDR1 is LGHDT and CDR2 is YNNKEL in the germline V gene (reference sequence).